The clone carrying this TCR beta chain was detected many times. The antigen is unknown. CDR1 and CDR2 (germline): SGHNT, YYREEE (reference sequence). V lost 1 base to trimming and J lost 4 bases; unmatched junction nucleotides: 5. The CDR3 extends over 14 amino acids. The source of the sample is a study of T cell responses to AZD1222 COVID-19 vaccine. Findings of the study overall: Donors were chiefly white British, with a greater number of females, and clonal diversity was perhaps underestimated. Reportedly, close to half of spike-specific TCRs are directed against unmutated variant regions. Repertoire sampling happened only post peak T cell response. CD4 TCRs covered the whole spike, strongest at regions 160-218 and 743-854.

The repertoire was sequenced with immunoSEQ multiplex PCR; TCRdb's copy has only in-frame clones and lacks some. This table has 210,000 or so clones, around 94% appearing once. This TCR was sampled from an adult who received the MenACWY meningococcal vaccine as a control. Sequences were derived from peripheral blood, sampled 28 days after the second dose of the MenACWY control vaccine. V and J are TRBV5-4 and TRBJ2-7, with 7 bases identical to TRBD2. The CDR3: CASSLRQGGYEQYF. The CDR3 region has the DNA TGTGCCAGCAGCTTGAGGCAGGGAGGGTACGAGCAGTACTTC. Full variable domain (remainder filled in from reference TRBV5-4 and TRBJ2-7): ETGVTQSPTHLIKTRGQQVTLRCSSQSGHNTVSWYQQALGQGPQFIFQYYREEENGRGNFPPRFSGLQFPNYSSELNVNALELDDSALYLCASSLRQGGYEQYFGPGTRLTVT.